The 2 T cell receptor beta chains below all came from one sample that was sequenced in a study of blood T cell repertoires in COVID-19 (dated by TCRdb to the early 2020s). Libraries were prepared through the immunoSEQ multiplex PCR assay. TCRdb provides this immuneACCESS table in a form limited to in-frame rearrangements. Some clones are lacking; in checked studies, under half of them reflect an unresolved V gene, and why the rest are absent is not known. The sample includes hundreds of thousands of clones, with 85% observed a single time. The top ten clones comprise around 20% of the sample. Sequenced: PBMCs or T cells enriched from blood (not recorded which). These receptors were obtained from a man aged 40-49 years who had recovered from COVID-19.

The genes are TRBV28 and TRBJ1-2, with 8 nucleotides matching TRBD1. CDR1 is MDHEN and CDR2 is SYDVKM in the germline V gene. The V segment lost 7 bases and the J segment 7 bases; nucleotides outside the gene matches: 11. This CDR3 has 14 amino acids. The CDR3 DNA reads TGTGCCAGCACCCTAGGACAGGGCAGAGGTGGCTACACCTTC. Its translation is CASTLGQGRGGYTF.

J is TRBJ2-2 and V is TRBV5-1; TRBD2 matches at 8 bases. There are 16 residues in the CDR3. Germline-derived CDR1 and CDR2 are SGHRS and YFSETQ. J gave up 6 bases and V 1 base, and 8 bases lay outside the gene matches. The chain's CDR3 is CASSLRAGVPPGELFF. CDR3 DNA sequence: TGCGCCAGCAGCTTGCGAGCGGGAGTTCCCCCCGGGGAGCTGTTTTTT.